These 20 T cell receptor beta chains were sequenced from one sample in a study of identifying expanded T cells in peripheral blood. This table comes from immunoSEQ multiplex PCR, and its TCRdb copy is limited to in-frame clones, with some not included. The data show 80,000 to 90,000 clones, roughly 86% seen once. The sample comprised blood. All receptors derive from a person aged 18-69 years in good health.

V gene TRBV9 combines with J gene TRBJ1-3, with TRBD1 identical over 8 bases. V lost 3 bases to trimming and J lost 6 bases; unmatched junction nucleotides: 5. The length of the CDR3 is 14 residues. Per germline, CDR1 SGDLS and CDR2 YYNGEE. The CDR3 DNA reads as TGTGCCAGCAGCGCCGGGACAGGACTAAACACCATATATTTT. It yields the protein CASSAGTGLNTIYF.

J is TRBJ2-3 and V is TRBV21-1; TRBD2, the D gene given by the table, was not confirmed from the DNA. TRBV21-1 has pseudogene status. The CDR3 covers 17 residues. CDR3 nucleotide sequence: TGTGCCAGCAGACAAGGAGGAACGTTCCTCATCACAGATACGCAGTATTTT. Its translation: CASRQGGTFLITDTQYF.

The V gene is TRBV7-9, the J gene TRBJ2-7; D call uncertain. The CDR3 has 14 amino acids. Germline V gene sequence: CDR1 SEHNR, CDR2 FQNEAQ (reference sequence). The V and J ends lost 2 bases and 3 bases respectively, with 11 bases between them. DNA for the CDR3: TGTGCCAGCAGCTTATACACAGCCGACTACGAGCAGTACTTC. Protein product: CASSLYTADYEQYF.

This clone has only a few counts. The chain carries TRBV5-1 and TRBJ2-5; D is unresolved. Germline CDR1 reads SGHRS; CDR2 reads YFSETQ. The CDR3 is 15 residues long. V lost 4 bases to trimming and J lost 2 bases, with 15 bases between them. In nucleotides, the CDR3 is TGCGCCAGCAGCAGGACGGACGTCGAACAAGAGACCCAGTACTTC. Its protein product is CASSRTDVEQETQYF.

The genes are TRBV5-1 and TRBJ1-2; 7 positions match TRBD1. Germline trimming cut 8 bases from V and 0 bases from J; bases unmatched to any gene: 7. The CDR3 has 14 amino acids. CDR1 SGHRS and CDR2 YFSETQ come from the germline V gene. The CDR3 nucleotides read TGCGCCAGTAATGCAGGGGGTACTAACTATGGCTACACCTTC. Protein sequence: CASNAGGTNYGYTF.

The V call is TRBV11-2, the J call TRBJ1-2; D is unresolved. Germline V gene data show CDR1 as SGHAT and CDR2 as FQNNGV. The V gene lost 0 bases and the J gene lost 7 bases, with 9 bases spanning the gap. The length of the CDR3 is 13 residues. The CDR3 spells CASSLDLISGYTF. The CDR3 coding sequence is TGTGCCAGCAGCTTAGACTTAATCAGTGGCTACACCTTC.

V gene TRBV30 combines with J gene TRBJ2-3; D might be TRBD2 (6 bases). The CDR3 runs 12 residues. Trimming removed 2 bases at V and 6 bases at J, with 9 bases between. The germline V gene has CDR1 GTSNPN and CDR2 SVGIG (reference sequence). The CDR3 region is CAWSQAGDTQYF. CDR3 nucleotide sequence: TGTGCCTGGAGTCAGGCGGGGGATACGCAGTATTTT.

The genes are TRBV11-3 and TRBJ2-1; 9 bases align to TRBD2. Germline V gene sequence: CDR1 SGHNT, CDR2 YENEEA. This CDR3 spans 15 amino acids. V lost 5 bases and J lost 3; bases outside the gene matches: 5. CDR3 loop: CASSRGLAYYNEQFF. The CDR3 DNA reads as TGTGCCAGCAGCCGCGGACTAGCGTACTACAATGAGCAGTTCTTC.

The chain uses TRBV6-5 and TRBJ1-1; no clear D. The CDR3 length is 14 residues. The germline V gene has CDR1 MNHEY and CDR2 SVGAGI. The V and J ends lost 2 bases and 2 bases respectively, with 9 bases between them. The DNA for the CDR3 is TGTGCCAGCAGTTACCGGGAAGTTAACACTGAAGCTTTCTTT. The encoded protein is CASSYREVNTEAFF.

The chain couples TRBV19 to TRBJ1-2; D unclear. The V gene's germline CDR1 is LNHDA and CDR2 SQIVND (reference sequence). This CDR3 is 13 amino acids long. Between the trimmed V and J ends, which lost 6 bases and 4 bases, there was a span of 12 bases. Here the CDR3 reads CASREGGSYGYTF. DNA of the CDR3: TGTGCCAGTAGGGAGGGAGGGTCCTATGGCTACACCTTC. The whole variable domain, filled in from reference TRBV19 and TRBJ1-2, reads DGGITQSPKYLFRKEGQNVTLSCEQNLNHDAMYWYRQDPGQGLRLIYYSQIVNDFQKGDIAEGYSVSREKKESFPLTVTSAQKNPTAFYLCASREGGSYGYTFGSGTRLTVV.

The chain joins TRBV6-5 to TRBJ1-3; TRBD1 might be the D (5 bases). This CDR3 has 15 residues. Per the germline V gene, CDR1 is MNHEY and CDR2 is SVGAGI. The V end lost 7 bases, the J end lost 1 base, and 14 bases lay between the germline ends. As DNA, the CDR3 is TGTGCCAGCACCGAAAGCGGGGCTTCTGGAAACACCATATATTTT. Translated, it gives CASTESGASGNTIYF.

This clone was observed a single time. The chain uses TRBV30 and TRBJ1-1, with 7 bases identical to TRBD1. V lost 2 bases and J lost 1; bases outside the gene matches: 1. Per germline, CDR1 GTSNPN and CDR2 SVGIG (reference sequence). This CDR3 contains 13 residues. The CDR3 sequence: CAWSRQGNTEAFF. For the CDR3, the DNA is TGTGCCTGGAGTCGACAGGGGAACACTGAAGCTTTCTTT.

This clone showed up just a few times. V and J are TRBV15 and TRBJ1-2, with 7 bases that match TRBD1. This CDR3 region has 13 residues. The germline V gene has CDR1 LNHNV and CDR2 YYDKDF (reference sequence). V trimming: 5 bases; J trimming: 8 bases; junction bases outside the gene matches: 8. DNA of the CDR3: TGTGCCACCAGCGCACAGGGGAGTGGCGGCTACACCTTC. Translated: CATSAQGSGGYTF. Together with reference TRBV15 and TRBJ1-2, the CDR3 gives the full variable domain: DAMVIQNPRYQVTQFGKPVTLSCSQTLNHNVMYWYQQKSSQAPKLLFHYYDKDFNNEADTPDNFQSRRPNTSFCFLDIRSPGLGDTAMYLCATSAQGSGGYTFGSGTRLTVV.

This chain links TRBV7-9 with TRBJ1-2, with TRBD1 matching over 8 bases. Germline CDR1 is SEHNR and CDR2 is FQNEAQ (reference sequence). V lost 5 bases and J lost 8; bases outside the gene matches: 10. The CDR3 consists of 14 residues. The CDR3 loop reads CASSRTGMGPGYTF. CDR3 bases: TGTGCCAGCAGCCGGACAGGGATGGGTCCCGGCTACACCTTC.

This clone has only one observation. The V call is TRBV13, the J call TRBJ2-2; TRBD1 aligns across 8 bases. The V segment lost 5 bases and the J segment 0 bases; nucleotides outside the gene matches: 5. The CDR3 sequence is 16 residues long. CDR1 is PRHDT, CDR2 FYEKMQ, per germline (reference sequence). The CDR3 is CASSLTTGANTGELFF. The CDR3 nucleotides are TGTGCCAGCAGCCTCACGACAGGGGCGAACACCGGGGAGCTGTTTTTT.

The V call is TRBV15, the J call TRBJ2-2; 7 bases match TRBD1. In germline, CDR1 is LNHNV, CDR2 YYDKDF (reference sequence). This CDR3 is 15 amino acids long. V gave up 6 bases and J gave up 7 bases; unmatched junction bases: 11. CDR3 loop: CATSSEQGLGGELFF. Written as DNA, the CDR3 is TGTGCCACCAGTTCTGAACAGGGGTTGGGCGGGGAGCTGTTTTTT.

The chain employs TRBV4-1 and TRBJ2-4; 9 bases line up with TRBD2. The length of the CDR3 is 21 residues. V trimming: 0 bases; J trimming: 6 bases; junction bases outside the gene matches: 21. Germline V gene data show CDR1 as MGHRA and CDR2 as YSYEKL. The CDR3 DNA is TGCGCCAGCAGCCAAGATCGGGGAGCGGGAAGGCGGGGGGGCCGGAGAAACATTCAGTACTTC. Protein: CASSQDRGAGRRGGRRNIQYF.

This clone is a singleton in its sample. It may be a read error: a sequence one base away is much more abundant. The same CDR3 also results from other DNA sequences found in this sample. This chain uses TRBV10-1 with TRBJ2-7; the D gene is possibly TRBD1 (6 bases). Between the trimmed V and J ends, which lost 2 bases and 3 bases, there was a span of 8 bases. CDR1 WNHNN and CDR2 SYGVQD come from the germline V gene (reference sequence). CDR3 length: 13 residues. For the CDR3, the DNA is TGCGCCAGCAGTGAGATAGGGGGCTACGAGCAGTACTTC. Encoded protein: CASSEIGGYEQYF.

The chain has TRBV10-2 and TRBJ1-2; D call uncertain. Germline lookup yields CDR1 WSHSY and CDR2 SAAADI. V lost 6 bases, J lost 2 bases, and 10 bases lay in between. The CDR3 extends over 13 amino acids. The CDR3 here is CASRSAQNYGYTF. Here the CDR3 DNA reads TGCGCCAGCAGGTCGGCTCAAAACTATGGCTACACCTTC.

The V gene is TRBV7-6, the J gene TRBJ1-6; D is perhaps TRBD1 (6 bases). V was pared by 5 bases and J by 7 bases, with 21 bases between. The germline CDR1 and CDR2 sequences are SGHVS and FNYEAQ. The CDR3 length is 17 residues. In DNA form, the CDR3 reads TGTGCCAGCAGCCGGACAGCCCCTACGATAAAAAATTCACCCCTCCACTTT. Translating gives CASSRTAPTIKNSPLHF.